These T cell receptor beta chains were read from a single sample in a study of cytomegalovirus exposure and HLA in healthy donors. Only in-frame clones appear in the TCRdb table, and some are missing; sequencing was by immunoSEQ multiplex PCR. The data contain about 110,000 clones, 55% to 80% of them singletons. The sequenced sample consisted of PBMCs. The receptors were sampled from a woman younger than 45 in good health and CMV-seronegative. The CDR3 runs from the conserved cysteine through the conserved F or W. Each record gives: D gene, clone size, V gene, J gene, CDR3 protein, CDR3 DNA. A D gene is named only where the DNA matches it firmly. A row's size may be missing; if present it is once, few, many or a size class.

D: TRBD1; size: -; V: TRBV9; J: TRBJ1-3; CDR3: CASSRTGSFGNTIYF; DNA: TGTGCCAGCAGCCGGACAGGGTCTTTTGGAAACACCATATATTTT
D: -; size: -; V: TRBV11-2; J: TRBJ1-1; CDR3: CAIPPREGITEAFF; DNA: TGTGCCATCCCCCCCAGGGAAGGGATCACTGAAGCTTTCTTT
D: -; size: -; V: TRBV7-3; J: TRBJ1-1; CDR3: CASSLISGDGTEAFF; DNA: TGTGCCAGCAGCTTAATTTCCGGGGATGGAACTGAAGCTTTCTTT
D: TRBD2; size: few; V: TRBV4-3; J: TRBJ2-5; CDR3: CASSQDKSVAGRETQYF; DNA: TGCGCCAGCAGCCAAGATAAGTCGGTAGCGGGAAGGGAGACCCAGTACTTC
D: -; size: -; V: TRBV6-5; J: TRBJ2-7; CDR3: CASSYTQLAPQYF; DNA: TGTGCCAGCAGTTACACCCAGCTAGCGCCCCAGTACTTC
D: TRBD2; size: -; V: TRBV27; J: TRBJ2-1; CDR3: CASSQGTSEDNEQFF; DNA: TGTGCCAGCAGCCAGGGGACTAGCGAAGACAATGAGCAGTTCTTC
D: -; size: -; V: TRBV2; J: TRBJ2-6; CDR3: CASTLLESGANVLTF; DNA: TGTGCCAGCACCTTATTAGAATCTGGGGCCAACGTCCTGACTTTC
D: -; size: few; V: TRBV15; J: TRBJ2-1; CDR3: CATSRDLAVYNEQFF; DNA: TGTGCCACCAGCAGAGACTTAGCAGTTTACAATGAGCAGTTCTTC
D: -; size: -; V: TRBV6-6; J: TRBJ2-7; CDR3: CASSGWGNEQYF; DNA: TGTGCCAGCAGTGGCTGGGGCAACGAGCAGTACTTC
D: -; size: once; V: TRBV6-1; J: TRBJ1-5; CDR3: CASSVVTFYQPQHF; DNA: TGTGCCAGCAGTGTCGTGACATTTTATCAGCCCCAGCATTTT
D: -; size: -; V: TRBV27; J: TRBJ1-2; CDR3: CASSLRGNGYTF; DNA: TGTGCCAGCAGTTTACGAGGGAATGGCTACACCTTC
D: TRBD1; size: -; V: TRBV27; J: TRBJ1-2; CDR3: CASSLSPGQGNYGYTF; DNA: TGTGCCAGCAGTCTTAGCCCGGGACAGGGAAACTATGGCTACACCTTC
D: TRBD2; size: -; V: TRBV14; J: TRBJ2-1; CDR3: CASSRLAGYEWFF; DNA: TGTGCCAGCAGCCGACTAGCGGGATATGAGTGGTTCTTC
D: -; size: -; V: TRBV28; J: TRBJ1-2; CDR3: CASSLEPGTGYGYTF; DNA: TGTGCCAGCAGTTTAGAACCGGGAACCGGCTATGGCTACACCTTC
D: TRBD1; size: -; V: TRBV6-5; J: TRBJ1-4; CDR3: CASSYGTGTTNEKLFF; DNA: TGTGCCAGCAGTTATGGGACAGGGACTACTAATGAAAAACTGTTTTTT
D: -; size: -; V: TRBV7-4; J: TRBJ1-5; CDR3: CASSLVYRSNQPQHF; DNA: TGTGCCAGCAGCTTAGTATACAGGTCCAATCAGCCCCAGCATTTT
D: -; size: -; V: TRBV15; J: TRBJ2-3; CDR3: CATSRDGLGGTDTQYF; DNA: TGTGCCACCAGCAGAGATGGCCTCGGAGGCACAGATACGCAGTATTTT